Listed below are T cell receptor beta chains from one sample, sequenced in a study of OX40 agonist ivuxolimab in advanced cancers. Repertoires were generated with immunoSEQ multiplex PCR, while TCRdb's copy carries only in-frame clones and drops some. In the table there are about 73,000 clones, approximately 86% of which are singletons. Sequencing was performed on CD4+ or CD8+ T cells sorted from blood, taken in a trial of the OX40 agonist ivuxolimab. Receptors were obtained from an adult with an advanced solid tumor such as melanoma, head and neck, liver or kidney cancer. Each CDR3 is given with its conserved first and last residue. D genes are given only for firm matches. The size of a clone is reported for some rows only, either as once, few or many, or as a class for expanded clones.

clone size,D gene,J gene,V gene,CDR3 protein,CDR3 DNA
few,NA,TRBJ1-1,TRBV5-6,CASSLRGEGTEAFF,TGTGCCAGCAGCTTGCGGGGAGAAGGGACTGAAGCTTTCTTT
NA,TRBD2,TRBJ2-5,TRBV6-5,CASSSRTSGAETQYF,TGTGCCAGCAGTTCTCGGACTAGCGGGGCTGAGACCCAGTACTTC
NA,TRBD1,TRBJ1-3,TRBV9,CASSVTPGQAGNTIYF,TGTGCCAGCAGCGTAACCCCGGGACAGGCGGGAAACACCATATATTTT
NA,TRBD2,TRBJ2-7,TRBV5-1,CASSPGTIYEQYF,TGCGCCAGCAGCCCCGGGACTATCTACGAGCAGTACTTC
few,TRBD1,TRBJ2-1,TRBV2,CASRQGQGGYNEQFF,TGTGCCAGCAGGCAGGGACAGGGAGGGTACAATGAGCAGTTCTTC
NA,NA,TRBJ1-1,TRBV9,CASSARLRTEAFF,TGTGCCAGCAGCGCGAGACTTAGAACAGAAGCTTTCTTT
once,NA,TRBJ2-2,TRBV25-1,CASGSFGGPNTGELFF,TGTGCCAGCGGCTCCTTCGGGGGTCCGAACACCGGGGAGCTGTTTTTT
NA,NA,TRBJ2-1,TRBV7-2,CASSFNEGLNEQFF,TGTGCCAGCAGCTTTAACGAGGGACTTAATGAGCAGTTCTTC
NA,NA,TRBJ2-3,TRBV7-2,CASSLSVSDTQYF,TGTGCCAGCAGCTTATCCGTGTCAGATACGCAGTATTTT
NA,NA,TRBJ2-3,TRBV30,CAWTQRRDTQYF,TGTGCCTGGACTCAAAGGCGAGATACGCAGTATTTT
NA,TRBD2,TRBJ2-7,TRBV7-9,CASSPTSPSGGDTYEQYF,TGTGCCAGCAGCCCCACGTCCCCCAGCGGGGGGGACACCTACGAGCAGTACTTC
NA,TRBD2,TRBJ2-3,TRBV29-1,CSGGRGDTQYF,TGCAGCGGAGGGAGGGGAGATACGCAGTATTTT
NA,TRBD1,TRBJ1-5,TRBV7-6,CASSLQGKPQHF,TGTGCCAGCAGTCTACAGGGGAAGCCCCAGCATTTT
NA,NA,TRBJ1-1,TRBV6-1,CASSIQRKAFF,TGTGCCAGCAGTATACAGAGGAAGGCTTTCTTT
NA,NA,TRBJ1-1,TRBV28,CASSFPGQNTEAFF,TGTGCCAGCAGTTTCCCCGGACAGAACACTGAAGCTTTCTTT
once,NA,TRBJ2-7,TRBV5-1,CASTGQSYEQYF,TGCGCCAGCACGGGACAATCCTACGAGCAGTACTTC
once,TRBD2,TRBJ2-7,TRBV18,CASSPGTSFYEQYF,TGTGCCAGCTCACCCGGGACTAGCTTTTACGAGCAGTACTTC
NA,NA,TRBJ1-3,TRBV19,CASSFHQVRSGNTIYF,TGTGCCAGTAGTTTCCATCAGGTTCGCTCTGGAAACACCATATATTTT
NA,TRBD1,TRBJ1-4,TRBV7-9,CASSLGTGGDEKLFF,TGTGCCAGCAGCTTAGGGACAGGGGGAGATGAAAAACTGTTTTTT
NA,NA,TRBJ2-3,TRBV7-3,CASSRDPGSTDTQYF,TGTGCCAGCAGCAGGGACCCTGGGAGCACAGATACGCAGTATTTT
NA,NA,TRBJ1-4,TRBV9,CASSPGPATNEKLFF,TGTGCCAGCTCCCCCGGGCCGGCAACTAATGAAAAACTGTTTTTT
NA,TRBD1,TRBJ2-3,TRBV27,CASSPDRGPPDTQYF,TGTGCCAGCAGCCCTGACAGGGGGCCCCCAGATACGCAGTATTTT
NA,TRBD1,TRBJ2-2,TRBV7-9,CASSPIKMGQVNTGELFF,TGTGCCAGCAGCCCCATTAAAATGGGACAGGTGAACACCGGGGAGCTGTTTTTT
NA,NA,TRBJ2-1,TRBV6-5,CASTRLEEQFF,TGTGCCAGCACCAGACTCGAGGAGCAGTTCTTC
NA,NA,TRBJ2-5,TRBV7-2,CASSWRSDQDEQYF,TGTGCCAGCAGCTGGAGGTCAGATCAGGATGAGCAGTACTTC
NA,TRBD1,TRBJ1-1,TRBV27,CASSPSQGVGTEAFF,TGTGCCAGCAGTCCGTCACAGGGGGTTGGGACTGAAGCTTTCTTT
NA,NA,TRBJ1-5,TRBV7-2,CASSLGSASNQPQHF,TGTGCCAGCAGCTTAGGTTCGGCTAGCAATCAGCCCCAGCATTTT
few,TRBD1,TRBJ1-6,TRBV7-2,CASSLEQGAHSPLHF,TGTGCCAGCAGCTTAGAGCAGGGGGCGCATTCACCCCTCCACTTT
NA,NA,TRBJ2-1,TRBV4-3,CASSQAQGGWNEQFF,TGCGCCAGCAGCCAAGCGCAGGGTGGTTGGAATGAGCAGTTCTTC
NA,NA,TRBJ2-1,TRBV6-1,CASTGGSYNEQFF,TGTGCCAGCACCGGGGGCTCCTACAATGAGCAGTTCTTC
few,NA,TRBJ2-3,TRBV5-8,CASSRGPGSTDTQYF,TGTGCCAGCAGCCGAGGTCCGGGATCCACAGATACGCAGTATTTT
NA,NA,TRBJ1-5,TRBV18,CASSPTDSNQPQHF,TGTGCCAGCTCACCGACAGATAGCAATCAGCCCCAGCATTTT
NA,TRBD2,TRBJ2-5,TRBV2,CASSELAGYRETQYF,TGTGCCAGCAGTGAATTAGCGGGGTACCGAGAGACCCAGTACTTC
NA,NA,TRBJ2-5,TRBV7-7,CASSPPEGLRETQYF,TGTGCCAGCAGCCCCCCTGAGGGGTTAAGGGAGACCCAGTACTTC
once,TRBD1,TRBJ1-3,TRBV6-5,CASRTGNSGNTIYF,TGTGCCAGCAGGACAGGGAACTCTGGAAACACCATATATTTT
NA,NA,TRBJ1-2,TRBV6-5,CASSYGPPNYGYTF,TGTGCCAGCAGTTACGGGCCACCCAACTATGGCTACACCTTC
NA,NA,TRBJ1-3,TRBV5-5,CASSLGNLGNTIYF,TGTGCCAGCAGCTTGGGAAATCTCGGAAACACCATATATTTT
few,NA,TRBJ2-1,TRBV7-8,CASSLGRGSYNEQFF,TGTGCCAGCAGCTTGGGGCGGGGCTCCTACAATGAGCAGTTCTTC
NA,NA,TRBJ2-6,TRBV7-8,CASEPYGASGANVLTF,TGTGCCAGCGAACCCTACGGGGCTTCTGGGGCCAACGTCCTGACTTTC
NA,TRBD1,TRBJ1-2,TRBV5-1,CASSKDRGTGDSGYTF,TGCGCCAGCAGCAAAGACAGGGGAACGGGCGACTCTGGCTACACCTTC
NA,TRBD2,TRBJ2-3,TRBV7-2,CASSPDSGRAGDTQYF,TGTGCCAGCAGCCCCGATAGCGGGAGGGCCGGAGATACGCAGTATTTT
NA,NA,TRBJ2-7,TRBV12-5,CASGLTQGSLAYEQYF,TGTGCTAGTGGTTTGACTCAAGGAAGTCTCGCCTACGAGCAGTACTTC
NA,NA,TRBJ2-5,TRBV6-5,CASSNPKGGQETQYF,TGTGCCAGCAGTAACCCTAAGGGCGGCCAAGAGACCCAGTACTTC
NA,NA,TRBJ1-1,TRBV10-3,CAIKTGMPSDTEAFF,TGTGCCATCAAGACGGGGATGCCGTCGGACACTGAAGCTTTCTTT
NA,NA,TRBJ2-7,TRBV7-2,CASSPDFYEQYF,TGTGCCAGCAGTCCGGACTTCTACGAGCAGTACTTC
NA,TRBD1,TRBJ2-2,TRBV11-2,CASSFRTGGVTGELFF,TGTGCCAGCAGCTTCCGGACAGGGGGCGTCACCGGGGAGCTGTTTTTT
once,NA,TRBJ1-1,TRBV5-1,CASSRIGGNTEAFF,TGCGCCAGCAGCCGCATAGGGGGGAACACTGAAGCTTTCTTT
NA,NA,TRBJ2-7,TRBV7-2,CASSLNRFPYEQYF,TGTGCCAGCAGCTTAAACAGGTTTCCCTACGAGCAGTACTTC
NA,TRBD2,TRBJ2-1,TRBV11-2,CASSLVSSGSSEQFF,TGTGCCAGCAGCTTAGTCTCTAGCGGTAGTTCTGAGCAGTTCTTC
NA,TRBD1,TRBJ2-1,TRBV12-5,CASGTQGFSSYNEQFF,TGTGCTAGTGGAACACAGGGGTTTAGCTCCTACAATGAGCAGTTCTTC
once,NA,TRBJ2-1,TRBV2,CARGRAGSFNEQFF,TGTGCCAGAGGAAGGGCAGGATCATTCAATGAGCAGTTCTTC
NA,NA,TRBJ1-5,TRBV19,CASSIGEGSNQPQHF,TGTGCCAGTAGTATAGGAGAGGGGTCGAATCAGCCCCAGCATTTT
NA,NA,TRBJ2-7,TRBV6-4,CASSASRGYEQYF,TGTGCCAGCAGTGCTTCCCGGGGCTACGAGCAGTACTTC
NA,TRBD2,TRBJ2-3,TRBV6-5,CASREGLVSDTQYF,TGTGCCAGCAGGGAGGGACTAGTCTCAGATACGCAGTATTTT